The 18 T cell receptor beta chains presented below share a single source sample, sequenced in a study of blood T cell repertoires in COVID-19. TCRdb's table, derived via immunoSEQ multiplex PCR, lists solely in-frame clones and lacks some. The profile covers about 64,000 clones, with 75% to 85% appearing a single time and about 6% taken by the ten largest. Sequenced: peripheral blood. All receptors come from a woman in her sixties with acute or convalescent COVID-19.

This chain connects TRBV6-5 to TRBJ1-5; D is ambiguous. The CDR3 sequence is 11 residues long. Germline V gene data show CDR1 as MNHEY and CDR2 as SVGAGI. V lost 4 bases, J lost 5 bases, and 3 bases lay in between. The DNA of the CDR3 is TGTGCCAGCAGTTCCGATCAGCCCCAGCATTTT. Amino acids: CASSSDQPQHF.

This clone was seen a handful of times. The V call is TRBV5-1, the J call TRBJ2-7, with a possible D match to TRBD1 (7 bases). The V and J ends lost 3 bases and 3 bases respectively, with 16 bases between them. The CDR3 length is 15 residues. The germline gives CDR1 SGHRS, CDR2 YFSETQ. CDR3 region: CASSYGTQGGYEQYF. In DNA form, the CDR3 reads TGCGCCAGCAGCTACGGGACCCAGGGGGGCTACGAGCAGTACTTC.

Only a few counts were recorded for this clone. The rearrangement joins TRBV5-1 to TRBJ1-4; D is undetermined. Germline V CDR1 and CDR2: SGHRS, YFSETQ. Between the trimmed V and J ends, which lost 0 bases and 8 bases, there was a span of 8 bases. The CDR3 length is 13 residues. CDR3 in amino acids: CASSLVAREKLFF. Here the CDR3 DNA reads TGCGCCAGCAGCTTGGTAGCGCGGGAAAAACTGTTTTTT.

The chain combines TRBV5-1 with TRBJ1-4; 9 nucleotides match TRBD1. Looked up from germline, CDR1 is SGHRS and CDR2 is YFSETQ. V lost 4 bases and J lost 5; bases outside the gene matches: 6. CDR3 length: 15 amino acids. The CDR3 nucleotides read TGCGCCAGCAGCACGACCGGGACAGGGAATGAAAAACTGTTTTTT. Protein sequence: CASSTTGTGNEKLFF.

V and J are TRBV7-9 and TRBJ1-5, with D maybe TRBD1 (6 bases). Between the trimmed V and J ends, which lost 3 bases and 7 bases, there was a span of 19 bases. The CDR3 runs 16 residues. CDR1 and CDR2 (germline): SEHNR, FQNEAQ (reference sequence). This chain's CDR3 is CASSFSAGAVSQPQHF. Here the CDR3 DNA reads TGTGCCAGCAGCTTTTCCGCGGGGGCAGTCTCCCAGCCCCAGCATTTT.

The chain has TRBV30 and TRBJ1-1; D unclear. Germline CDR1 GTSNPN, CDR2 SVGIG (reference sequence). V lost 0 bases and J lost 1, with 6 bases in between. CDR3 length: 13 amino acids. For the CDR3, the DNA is TGTGCCTGGAGTGTAACAGCGAACACTGAAGCTTTCTTT. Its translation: CAWSVTANTEAFF.

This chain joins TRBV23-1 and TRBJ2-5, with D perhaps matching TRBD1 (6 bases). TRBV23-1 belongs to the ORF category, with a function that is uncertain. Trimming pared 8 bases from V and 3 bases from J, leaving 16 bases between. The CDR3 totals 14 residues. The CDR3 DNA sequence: TGCGCCAGCCTCAACCCGGACAGCGAAGAGACCCAGTACTTC. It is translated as CASLNPDSEETQYF.

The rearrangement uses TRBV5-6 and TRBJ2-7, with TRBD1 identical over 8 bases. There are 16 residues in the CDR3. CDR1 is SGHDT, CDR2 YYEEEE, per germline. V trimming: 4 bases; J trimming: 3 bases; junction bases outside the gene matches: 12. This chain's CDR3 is CASSRPTGGIHYEQYF. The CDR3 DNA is TGTGCCAGCAGCCGACCCACAGGGGGGATTCACTACGAGCAGTACTTC.

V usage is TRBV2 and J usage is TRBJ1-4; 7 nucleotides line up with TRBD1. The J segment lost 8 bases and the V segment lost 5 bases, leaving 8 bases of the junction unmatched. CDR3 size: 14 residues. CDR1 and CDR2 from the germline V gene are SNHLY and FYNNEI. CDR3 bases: TGTGCCAGCAGTCTACAGGGGTTCGGGGAAAAACTGTTTTTT. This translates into CASSLQGFGEKLFF.

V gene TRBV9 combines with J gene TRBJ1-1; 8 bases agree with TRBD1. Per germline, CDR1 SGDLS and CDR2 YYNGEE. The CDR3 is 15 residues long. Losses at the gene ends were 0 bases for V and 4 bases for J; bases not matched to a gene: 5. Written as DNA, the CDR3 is TGTGCCAGCAGCGTAGATGGGCAGGGGGCCACTGAAGCTTTCTTT. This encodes CASSVDGQGATEAFF.

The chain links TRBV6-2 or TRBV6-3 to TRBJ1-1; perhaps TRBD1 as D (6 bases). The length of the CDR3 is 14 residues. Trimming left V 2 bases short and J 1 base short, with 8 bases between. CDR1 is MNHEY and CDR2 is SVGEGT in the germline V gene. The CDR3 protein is CASSYRTANTEAFF. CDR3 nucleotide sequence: TGTGCCAGCAGTTACCGGACAGCGAACACTGAAGCTTTCTTT.

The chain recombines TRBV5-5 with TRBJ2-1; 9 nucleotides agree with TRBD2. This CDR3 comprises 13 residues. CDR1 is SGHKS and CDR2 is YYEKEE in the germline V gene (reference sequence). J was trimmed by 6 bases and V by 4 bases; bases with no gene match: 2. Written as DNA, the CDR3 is TGTGCCAGCAGCCGGGGACTAGCCAATGAGCAGTTCTTC. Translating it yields CASSRGLANEQFF.

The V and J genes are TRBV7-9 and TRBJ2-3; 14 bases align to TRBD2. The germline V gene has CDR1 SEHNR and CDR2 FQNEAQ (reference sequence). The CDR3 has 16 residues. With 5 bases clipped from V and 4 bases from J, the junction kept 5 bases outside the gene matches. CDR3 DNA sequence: TGTGCCAGCAGCACTGGACTAGCGGGGGGCGCAGATACGCAGTATTTT. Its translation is CASSTGLAGGADTQYF.

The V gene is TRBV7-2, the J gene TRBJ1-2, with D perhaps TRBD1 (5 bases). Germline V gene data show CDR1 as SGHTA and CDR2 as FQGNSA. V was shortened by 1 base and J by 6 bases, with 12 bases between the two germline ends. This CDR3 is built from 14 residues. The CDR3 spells CASSLVLGPHGYTF. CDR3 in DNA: TGTGCCAGCAGCTTAGTCCTGGGGCCACATGGCTACACCTTC.

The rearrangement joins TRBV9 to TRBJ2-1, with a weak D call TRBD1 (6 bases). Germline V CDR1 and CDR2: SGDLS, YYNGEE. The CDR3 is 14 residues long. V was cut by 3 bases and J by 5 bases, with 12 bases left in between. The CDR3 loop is CASSARWTDNEQFF. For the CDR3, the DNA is TGTGCCAGCAGCGCCAGATGGACAGACAATGAGCAGTTCTTC.

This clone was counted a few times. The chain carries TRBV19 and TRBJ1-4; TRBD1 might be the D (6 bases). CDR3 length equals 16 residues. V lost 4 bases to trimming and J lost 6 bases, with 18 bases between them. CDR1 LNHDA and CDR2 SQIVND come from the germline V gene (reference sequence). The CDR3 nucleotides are TGTGCCAGTAGTAAAGCCCCTACAGGGTGGGATGAAAAACTGTTTTTT. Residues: CASSKAPTGWDEKLFF.

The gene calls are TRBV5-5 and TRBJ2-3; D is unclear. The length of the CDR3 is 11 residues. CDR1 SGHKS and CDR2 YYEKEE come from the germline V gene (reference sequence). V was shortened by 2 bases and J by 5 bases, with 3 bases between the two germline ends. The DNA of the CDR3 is TGTGCCAGCAGCTTTCGAGATACGCAGTATTTT. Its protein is CASSFRDTQYF.

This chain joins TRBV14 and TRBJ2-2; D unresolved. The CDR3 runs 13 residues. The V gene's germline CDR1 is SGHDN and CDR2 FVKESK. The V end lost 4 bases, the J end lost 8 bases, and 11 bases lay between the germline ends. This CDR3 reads CASSRYSGGELFF. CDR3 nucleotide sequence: TGTGCCAGCAGCCGCTACTCCGGGGGGGAGCTGTTTTTT.